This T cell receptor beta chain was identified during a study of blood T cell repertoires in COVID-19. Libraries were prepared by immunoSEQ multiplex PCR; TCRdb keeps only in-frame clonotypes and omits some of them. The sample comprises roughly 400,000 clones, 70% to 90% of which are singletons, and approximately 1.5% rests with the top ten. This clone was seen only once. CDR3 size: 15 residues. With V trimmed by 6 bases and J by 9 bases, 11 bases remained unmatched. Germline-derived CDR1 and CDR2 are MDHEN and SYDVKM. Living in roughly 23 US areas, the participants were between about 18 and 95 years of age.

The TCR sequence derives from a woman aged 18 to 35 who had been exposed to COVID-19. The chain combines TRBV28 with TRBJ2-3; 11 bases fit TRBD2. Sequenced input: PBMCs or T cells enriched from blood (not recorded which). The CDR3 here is CASSGSGTSGGTQYF. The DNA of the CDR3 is TGTGCCAGCAGCGGGTCCGGGACTAGCGGTGGAACGCAGTATTTT.